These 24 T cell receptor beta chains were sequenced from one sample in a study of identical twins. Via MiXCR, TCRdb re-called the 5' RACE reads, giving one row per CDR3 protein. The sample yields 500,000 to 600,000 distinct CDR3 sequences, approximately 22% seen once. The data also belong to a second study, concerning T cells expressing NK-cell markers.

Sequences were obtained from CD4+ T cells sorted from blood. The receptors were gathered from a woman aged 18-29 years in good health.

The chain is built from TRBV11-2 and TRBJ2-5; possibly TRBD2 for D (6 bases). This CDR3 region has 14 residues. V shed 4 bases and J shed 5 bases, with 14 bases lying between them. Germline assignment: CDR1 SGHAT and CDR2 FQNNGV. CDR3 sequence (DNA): TGTGCCAGCAGCTCCGTTCGGGAGTCGGAGACCCAGTACTTC. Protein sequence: CASSSVRESETQYF.

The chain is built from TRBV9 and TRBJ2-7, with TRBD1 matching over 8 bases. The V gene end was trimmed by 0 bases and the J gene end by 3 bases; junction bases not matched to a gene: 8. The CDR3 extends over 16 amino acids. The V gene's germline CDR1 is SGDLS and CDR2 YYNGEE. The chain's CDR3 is CASSVDSGTGGYEQYF. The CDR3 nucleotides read TGTGCCAGCAGCGTAGATTCGGGGACAGGTGGCTACGAGCAGTACTTC.

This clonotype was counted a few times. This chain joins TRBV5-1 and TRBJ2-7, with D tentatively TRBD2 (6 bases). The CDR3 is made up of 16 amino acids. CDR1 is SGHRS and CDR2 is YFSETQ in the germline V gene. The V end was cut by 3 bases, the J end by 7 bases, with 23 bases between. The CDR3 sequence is CASSWGPGRLRGEQYF. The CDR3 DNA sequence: TGCGCCAGCAGCTGGGGTCCCGGGAGACTACGCGGGGAGCAGTACTTC.

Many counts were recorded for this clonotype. The CDR3 region is CASSLVGQLGEQFF. The CDR3 nucleotides are TGTGCCAGCAGCTTAGTCGGACAACTAGGTGAGCAGTTCTTC. V and J are TRBV7-2 and TRBJ2-1; the D call may be TRBD1 or TRBD2 (5 bases each). V was shortened by 1 base and J by 9 bases, with 13 bases between the two germline ends. CDR1 is SGHTA, CDR2 FQGNSA, per germline. The CDR3 consists of 14 residues.

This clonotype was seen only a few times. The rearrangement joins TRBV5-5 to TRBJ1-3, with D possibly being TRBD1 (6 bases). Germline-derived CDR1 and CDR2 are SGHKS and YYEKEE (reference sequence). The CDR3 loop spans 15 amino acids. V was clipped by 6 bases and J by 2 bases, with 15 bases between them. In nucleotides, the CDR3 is TGTGCCAGCACCCTAGGGGGGCATGCTGGAAACACCATATATTTT. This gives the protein CASTLGGHAGNTIYF.

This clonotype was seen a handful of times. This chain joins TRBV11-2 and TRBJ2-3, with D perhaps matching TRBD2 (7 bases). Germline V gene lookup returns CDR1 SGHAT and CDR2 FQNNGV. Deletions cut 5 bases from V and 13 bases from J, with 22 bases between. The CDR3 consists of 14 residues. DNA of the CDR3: TGTGCCAGCAGCAGTTCCGGGGGGCGAATAAGGGAGTATTTT. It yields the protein CASSSSGGRIREYF.

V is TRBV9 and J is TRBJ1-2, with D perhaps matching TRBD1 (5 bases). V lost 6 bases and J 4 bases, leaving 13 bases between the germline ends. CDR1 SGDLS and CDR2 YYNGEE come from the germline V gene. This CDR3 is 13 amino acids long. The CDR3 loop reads CASTRDGLYGYTF. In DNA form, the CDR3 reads TGTGCCAGCACCAGGGACGGGCTCTATGGCTACACCTTC.

This chain's CDR3 is CASSRDPGGNEQFF. CDR3 DNA sequence: TGCGCCAGCAGCAGGGACCCTGGGGGCAATGAGCAGTTCTTC. The chain recombines TRBV5-1 with TRBJ2-1, with D perhaps TRBD1 or TRBD2 (5 bases each). With 4 bases removed from V and 6 bases from J, the gap between germline ends came to 14 bases. This CDR3 comprises 14 residues. Germline loops: CDR1 SGHRS, CDR2 YFSETQ.

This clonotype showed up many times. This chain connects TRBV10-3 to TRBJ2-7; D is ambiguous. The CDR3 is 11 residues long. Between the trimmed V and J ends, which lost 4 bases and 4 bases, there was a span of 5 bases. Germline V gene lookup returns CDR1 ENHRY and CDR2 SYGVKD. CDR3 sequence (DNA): TGTGCCATCAGTGTAGGGTACGAGCAGTACTTC. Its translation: CAISVGYEQYF.

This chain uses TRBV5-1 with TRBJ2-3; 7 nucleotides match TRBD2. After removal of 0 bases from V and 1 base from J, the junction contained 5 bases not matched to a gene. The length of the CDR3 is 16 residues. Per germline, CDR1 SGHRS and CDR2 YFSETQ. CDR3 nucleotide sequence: TGCGCCAGCAGCTTGGCCATCGCGGGGGGCACAGATACGCAGTATTTT. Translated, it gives CASSLAIAGGTDTQYF.

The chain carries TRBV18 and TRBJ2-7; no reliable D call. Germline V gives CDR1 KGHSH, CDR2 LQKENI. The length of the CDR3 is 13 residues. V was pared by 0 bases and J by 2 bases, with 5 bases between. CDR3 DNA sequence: TGTGCCAGCTCACCACCTCAAGCCTACGAGCAGTACTTC. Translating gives CASSPPQAYEQYF.

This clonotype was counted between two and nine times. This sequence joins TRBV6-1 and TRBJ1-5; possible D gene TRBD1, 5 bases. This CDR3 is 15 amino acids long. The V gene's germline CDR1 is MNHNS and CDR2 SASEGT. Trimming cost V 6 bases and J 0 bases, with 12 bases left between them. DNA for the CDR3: TGTGCCAGCAGGCACGTCCAGGGTAGCAATCAGCCCCAGCATTTT. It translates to CASRHVQGSNQPQHF.

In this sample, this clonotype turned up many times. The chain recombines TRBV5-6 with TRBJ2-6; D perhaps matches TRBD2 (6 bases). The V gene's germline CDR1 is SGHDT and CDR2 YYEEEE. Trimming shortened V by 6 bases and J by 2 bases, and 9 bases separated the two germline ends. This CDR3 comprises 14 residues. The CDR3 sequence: CASIKRAGANVLTF. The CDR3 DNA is TGTGCCAGCATCAAGCGGGCTGGGGCCAACGTCCTGACTTTC.

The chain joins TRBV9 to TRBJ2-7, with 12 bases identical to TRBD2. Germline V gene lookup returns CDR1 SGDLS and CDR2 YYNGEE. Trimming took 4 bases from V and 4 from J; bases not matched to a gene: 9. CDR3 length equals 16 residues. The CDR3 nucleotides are TGTGCCAGCAGCAAACTAGCGGGGGGCCGTCTATACGAGCAGTACTTC. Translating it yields CASSKLAGGRLYEQYF.

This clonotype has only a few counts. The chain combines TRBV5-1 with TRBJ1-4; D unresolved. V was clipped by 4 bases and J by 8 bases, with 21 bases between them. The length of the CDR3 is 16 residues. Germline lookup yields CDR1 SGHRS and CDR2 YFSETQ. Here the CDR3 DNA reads TGCGCCAGCAGCCCGGCGGTAGACAATAGAGGGGAAAAACTGTTTTTT. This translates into CASSPAVDNRGEKLFF.

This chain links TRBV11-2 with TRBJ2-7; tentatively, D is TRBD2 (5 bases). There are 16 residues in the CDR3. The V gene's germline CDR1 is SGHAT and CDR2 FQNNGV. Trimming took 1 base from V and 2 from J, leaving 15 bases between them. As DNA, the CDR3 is TGTGCCAGCAGCTTAGTATTCGGGCGGGCGACCTACGAGCAGTACTTC. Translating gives CASSLVFGRATYEQYF.

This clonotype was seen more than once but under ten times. CDR3 amino acids: CASSSDRLRGELFF. CDR3 nucleotides: TGTGCCAGCAGCTCGGACCGTCTAAGGGGGGAGCTGTTTTTT. The rearrangement uses TRBV7-9 and TRBJ2-2; no clear D. Between the trimmed V and J ends, which lost 4 bases and 8 bases, there was a span of 14 bases. The CDR3 sequence is 14 residues long. Germline values: CDR1 SEHNR, CDR2 FQNEAQ (reference sequence).

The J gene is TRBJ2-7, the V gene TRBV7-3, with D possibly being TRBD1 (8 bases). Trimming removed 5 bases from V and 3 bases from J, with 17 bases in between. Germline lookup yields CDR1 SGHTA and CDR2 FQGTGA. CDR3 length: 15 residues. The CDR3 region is CASSQGAGAVYEQYF. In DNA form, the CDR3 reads TGTGCCAGCAGCCAGGGGGCGGGGGCCGTCTACGAGCAGTACTTC.

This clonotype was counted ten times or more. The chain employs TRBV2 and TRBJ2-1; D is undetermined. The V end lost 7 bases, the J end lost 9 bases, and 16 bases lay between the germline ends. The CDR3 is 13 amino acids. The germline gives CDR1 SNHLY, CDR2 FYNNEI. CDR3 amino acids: CASTPRWGSEQFF. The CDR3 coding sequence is TGTGCCAGCACTCCAAGGTGGGGAAGTGAGCAGTTCTTC.

The DNA of the CDR3 is TGCGCCAGCAGACTTAGCGGCTCCGATACGCAGTATTTT. This sequence encodes CASRLSGSDTQYF. This chain connects TRBV5-1 to TRBJ2-3, with D possibly matching TRBD2 (6 bases). CDR1 SGHRS and CDR2 YFSETQ come from the germline V gene. With 5 bases removed from V and 6 bases from J, the gap between germline ends came to 13 bases. The CDR3 contains 13 residues.

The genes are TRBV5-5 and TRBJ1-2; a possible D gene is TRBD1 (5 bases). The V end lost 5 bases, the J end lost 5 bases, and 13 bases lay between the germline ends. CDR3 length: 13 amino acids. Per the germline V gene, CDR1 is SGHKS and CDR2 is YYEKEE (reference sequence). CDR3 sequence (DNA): TGTGCCAGCAGTGTGTTGGGGGGATATGGCTACACCTTC. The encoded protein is CASSVLGGYGYTF.

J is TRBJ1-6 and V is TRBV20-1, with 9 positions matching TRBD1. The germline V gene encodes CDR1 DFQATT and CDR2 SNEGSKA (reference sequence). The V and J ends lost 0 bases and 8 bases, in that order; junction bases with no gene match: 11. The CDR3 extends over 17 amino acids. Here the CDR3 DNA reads TGCAGTGCTAGAGATCTTCGACAGGGGGGACGGGATTCACCCCTCCACTTT. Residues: CSARDLRQGGRDSPLHF.

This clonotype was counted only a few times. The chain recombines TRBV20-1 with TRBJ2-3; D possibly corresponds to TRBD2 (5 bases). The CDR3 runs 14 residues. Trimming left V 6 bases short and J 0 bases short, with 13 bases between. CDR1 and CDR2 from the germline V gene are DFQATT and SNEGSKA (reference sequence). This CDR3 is CSAHSGGSTDTQYF. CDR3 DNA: TGCAGTGCCCACTCCGGCGGGAGCACAGATACGCAGTATTTT.

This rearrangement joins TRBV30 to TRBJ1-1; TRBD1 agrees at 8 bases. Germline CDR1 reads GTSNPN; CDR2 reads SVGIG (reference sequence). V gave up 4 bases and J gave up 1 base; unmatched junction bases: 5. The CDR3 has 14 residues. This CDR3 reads CAWNPRGRNTEAFF. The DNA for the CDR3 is TGTGCCTGGAACCCCAGGGGGCGGAACACTGAAGCTTTCTTT.